The following is a TCR beta chain sequence with its context. The antigen is undetermined. Produced via immunoSEQ multiplex PCR; TCRdb's table is partial and in-frame only. The profile shows 85,000 to 95,000 clones, around 83% of them singletons. This sample is part of a study of radiotherapy plus CTLA-4 blockade in lung cancer. Overall study context: Objective responses were recorded in 15% to 20% of patients, with disease control recorded in approximately 34%.

The CDR3 contains 12 residues. The V and J ends lost 4 bases and 0 bases respectively, with 6 bases between them. Germline CDR1 and CDR2: SQVTM and ANQGSEA. Study-wide results and caveats: After treatment with radiotherapy plus ipilimumab, TCR clones that came from the tumor expanded in blood.

The clonotype was recovered from a human donor with non-small cell lung cancer that progressed on radiotherapy plus ipilimumab. Sequenced here: peripheral blood, sampled from a patient treated with radiotherapy plus ipilimumab. The rearrangement joins TRBV29-1 to TRBJ1-1; D gene uncertain. The CDR3 DNA reads TGCAGCGTTGTACAGTTGAACACTGAAGCTTTCTTT. Protein sequence: CSVVQLNTEAFF.